The sample holds one count of the clone carrying this T cell receptor beta chain. The sample originates from a study of blood T cell repertoires in COVID-19. Study-level information: PBMCs, B-cell-depleted T cells, or T cells were the source of the cDNA or gDNA that made up the material.

Clones were read by immunoSEQ multiplex PCR, and TCRdb kept only the in-frame ones, dropping some. The table includes 120,000 or so clones, around 90% detected once. Sequenced: peripheral blood. The sequence derives from a human donor in a cohort sampled during active COVID-19.

CDR3 sequence (DNA): TGTGCCAGCTCACCTCCCATGGGGGGTAACTATGGCTACACCTTC. Amino acid sequence: CASSPPMGGNYGYTF. The J gene is TRBJ1-2, the V gene TRBV18; D is perhaps TRBD1 (5 bases). Germline V gene data show CDR1 as KGHSH and CDR2 as LQKENI. V was pared by 3 bases and J by 1 base, with 12 bases between. This CDR3 comprises 15 residues.